These T cell receptor beta chains were read from a single sample in a study of shared clonotypes between healthy human individuals. The table came from immunoSEQ multiplex PCR; TCRdb's copy has only in-frame clones and leaves some out. The table includes more than 2,000,000 clones, 80% to 95% detected once. Source material: naive CD4+ T cells from PBMCs. These receptors originate from a man aged 18 to 29 in good health. Some clones in this sample may be carry-over from other donors' samples. The CDR3 runs from the conserved cysteine through the conserved F or W. D genes are given only for firm matches. Some rows mark clone size as missing; the rest say once, few, many or name a class of expanded clone.

NA	16	TRBV29-1	TRBJ2-1	once	TGCAGCGTTGAAGATCCAGGGGACGGATCCTACAATGAGCAGTTCTTC	CSVEDPGDGSYNEQFF
NA	15	TRBV28	TRBJ1-4	NA	TGTGCCAGCAGTCCCCCGCGGTCAACTAATGAAAAACTGTTTTTT	CASSPPRSTNEKLFF
NA	19	TRBV30	TRBJ1-3	NA	TGTGCCTGGAGTGTATTGCCCCTGGGCAGCGGCTCTTCTGGAAACACCATATATTTT	CAWSVLPLGSGSSGNTIYF
NA	13	TRBV19	TRBJ1-1	NA	TGTGCCAGTAGTACCGGGACATCCGCTGAAGCTTTCTTT	CASSTGTSAEAFF
NA	15	TRBV28	TRBJ2-7	NA	TGTGCCAGCAGTTTTCCCCGGGCCAGGGCCTACGAGCAGTACTTC	CASSFPRARAYEQYF
TRBD1	15	TRBV28	TRBJ1-1	NA	TGTGCCCTCTCGGAAGGGGGCGTGGGGGACACTGAAGCTTTCTTT	CALSEGGVGDTEAFF
NA	15	TRBV6-5	TRBJ1-4	NA	TGTGCCAGCAGTCCCCCCGGACTAACTAATGAAAAACTGTTTTTT	CASSPPGLTNEKLFF
NA	14	TRBV4-2	TRBJ2-5	NA	TGTGCCAGCAGCCAAGAACAGGGGAGGGAGACCCAGTACTTC	CASSQEQGRETQYF
NA	15	TRBV7-2	TRBJ2-7	NA	TGTGCCAGCAGCCCCCAGCGGTACTCTCCCTACGAGCAGTACTTC	CASSPQRYSPYEQYF
NA	14	TRBV27	TRBJ2-3	NA	TGTGCCAGCAGTTTAGGGGAAGATACTGGTACGCAGTATTTT	CASSLGEDTGTQYF
TRBD1	14	TRBV6-6	TRBJ1-5	NA	TGTGCCAGCAGTGGGACAGGGCTCAATCAGCCCCAGCATTTT	CASSGTGLNQPQHF
TRBD1	15	TRBV25-1	TRBJ1-4	once	TGTGCCAGCAGTGTAACAGGGGAACCTAATGAAAAACTGTTTTTT	CASSVTGEPNEKLFF
TRBD2	17	TRBV5-1	TRBJ2-3	NA	TGCGCCAGCAGCGCACCGACTAGCGGGAGCAGAACAGATACGCAGTATTTT	CASSAPTSGSRTDTQYF
NA	9	TRBV2	TRBJ1-5	NA	TGTGCCAGCGGATGGCCCCAGCATTTT	CASGWPQHF
NA	14	TRBV19	TRBJ1-4	NA	TGTGCCAGTAGTAATAGCGTCCGTGAGGAAAAACTGTTTTTT	CASSNSVREEKLFF
NA	18	TRBV5-1	TRBJ2-2	NA	TGCGCCAGCAGCTTGAGAAGGGTACAGGTGGCGAACACCGGGGAGCTGTTTTTT	CASSLRRVQVANTGELFF
NA	13	TRBV19	TRBJ2-5	once	TGTGCCAGTAGTACGGGAGAGGTAGAGACCCAGTACTTC	CASSTGEVETQYF
TRBD2	17	TRBV7-6	TRBJ2-1	NA	TGTGCCAGCAGCTTAGCCCTCATAGCGGGAGGTTGGAATGAGCAGTTCTTC	CASSLALIAGGWNEQFF
NA	15	TRBV25-1	TRBJ1-1	few	TGTGCCAGCAGTGGGCCGGGGACCAAGGACACTGAAGCTTTCTTT	CASSGPGTKDTEAFF
NA	15	TRBV27	TRBJ1-2	NA	TGTGCCAGCAGTACCAGGACCGGGACAAACTATGGCTACACCTTC	CASSTRTGTNYGYTF
NA	14	TRBV19	TRBJ2-1	NA	TGTGCCAGTAGTATGCCCCCCGGAAGCAATGAGCAGTTCTTC	CASSMPPGSNEQFF
TRBD1	16	TRBV5-1	TRBJ2-1	NA	TGCGCCAGCAGCTTGGGGACAGGGAGGCCCTACAATGAGCAGTTCTTC	CASSLGTGRPYNEQFF
NA	14	TRBV7-2	TRBJ1-5	NA	TGTGCCAGCCAAACCTCGGGGAGGTATCAGCCCCAGCATTTT	CASQTSGRYQPQHF
NA	13	TRBV6-6	TRBJ2-3	NA	TGTGCCAGCAGTCGGGACTTTAGGGATACGCAGTATTTT	CASSRDFRDTQYF
NA	14	TRBV28	TRBJ1-1	NA	TGTGCCAGCAGTTTTTGGAAATCGACGGCAGAAGCTTTCTTT	CASSFWKSTAEAFF
NA	18	TRBV4-3	TRBJ1-2	NA	TGCGCCAGCAGCCAAGATCGGGCAGGGTCCCCAACTAACTATGGCTACACCTTC	CASSQDRAGSPTNYGYTF
NA	12	TRBV2	TRBJ2-2	NA	TGTGCCAGCACTTCAGACTCCGGGGAGCTGTTTTTT	CASTSDSGELFF